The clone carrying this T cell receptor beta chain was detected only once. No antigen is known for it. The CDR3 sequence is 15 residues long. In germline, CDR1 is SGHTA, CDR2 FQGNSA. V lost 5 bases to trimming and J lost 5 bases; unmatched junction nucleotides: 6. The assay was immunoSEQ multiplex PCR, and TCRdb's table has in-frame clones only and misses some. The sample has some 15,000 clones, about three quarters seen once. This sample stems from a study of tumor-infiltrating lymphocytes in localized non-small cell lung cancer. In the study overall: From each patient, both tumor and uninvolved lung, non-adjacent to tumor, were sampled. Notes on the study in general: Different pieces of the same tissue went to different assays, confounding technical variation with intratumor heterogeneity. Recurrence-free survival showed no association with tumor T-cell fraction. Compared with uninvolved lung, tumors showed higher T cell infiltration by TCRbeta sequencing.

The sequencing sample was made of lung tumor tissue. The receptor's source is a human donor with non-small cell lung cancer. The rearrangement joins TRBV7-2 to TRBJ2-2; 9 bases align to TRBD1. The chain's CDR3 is CASSPGTGYTGELFF. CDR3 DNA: TGTGCCAGCAGCCCCGGGACAGGGTATACCGGGGAGCTGTTTTTT.